The source of this TCR beta chain is a study of cytomegalovirus exposure and HLA in healthy donors. Study conclusions and caveats: A later analysis linked 15,000 to 20,000 TCR beta sequences to HLA alleles at 0.05 false discovery rate.

Primers included in the PCR were 60 Vbeta and 13 Jbeta primers. In the authors' methods: Approximately 9.9 million of around 85 million unique TCR beta chains were shared, per a later count. Clones were sequenced by immunoSEQ multiplex PCR, and TCRdb holds only the in-frame ones, with some missing. D and trimming were read from the DNA, whereas the V and J calls and clone size are those reported in that table. The table lists about 82,000 clones, roughly 80% of them singletons, with roughly 6.2% in the top ten. Germline V gives CDR1 SGHTA, CDR2 FQGTGA. V gave up 4 bases and J gave up 5 bases, with 9 bases separating them. CDR3 size: 13 residues. Concerning this clone itself: What it recognizes is unknown.

The genes are TRBV7-3 and TRBJ2-1; no firm D call. The sequence was collected from a woman between 45 and 60 years old in good health and CMV-seropositive. Source material: PBMCs. CDR3 protein: CASSSFVHNEQFF. CDR3 DNA: TGTGCCAGCAGCTCGTTTGTCCACAATGAGCAGTTCTTC.